These 28 T cell receptor beta chains share one sample of origin, sequenced in a study of blood T cell repertoires in COVID-19. Clones were read by immunoSEQ multiplex PCR, and TCRdb kept only the in-frame ones, dropping some. The sample records some 98,000 clones, 82% being singletons. The sequenced material came from peripheral blood. The source is a man in his 70s with active or convalescent COVID-19.

The J gene is TRBJ2-1, the V gene TRBV5-1; 8 bases map to TRBD1. The junction had 3 bases not matched to a gene; V was cut back by 7 bases and J by 3 bases. This CDR3 is built from 13 residues. The germline CDR1 and CDR2 sequences are SGHRS and YFSETQ. The DNA for the CDR3 is TGCGCCAGCGGACAGGGAGGCTACAATGAGCAGTTCTTC. Amino acids: CASGQGGYNEQFF.

V and J are TRBV15 and TRBJ1-4, with D possibly matching TRBD1 (5 bases). Trimming stripped 8 bases from V and 7 bases from J, with 20 bases between. CDR1 is LNHNV, CDR2 YYDKDF, per germline (reference sequence). CDR3 length: 15 amino acids. CDR3 loop: CATLQIQGGGEKLFF. Written as DNA, the CDR3 is TGTGCCACCCTACAGATCCAGGGAGGAGGTGAAAAACTGTTTTTT.

The chain employs TRBV5-8 and TRBJ2-3, with 7 bases lining up with TRBD1. Germline assignment: CDR1 SGHTS and CDR2 YDEGEE. After removal of 5 bases from V and 0 bases from J, the junction contained 9 bases not matched to a gene. The CDR3 is 16 residues long. This CDR3 reads CASRTGQAASTDTQYF. Written as DNA, the CDR3 is TGTGCCAGCAGAACAGGACAGGCAGCTAGCACAGATACGCAGTATTTT.

V usage is TRBV7-9 and J usage is TRBJ2-2; D unclear. Germline CDR1 SEHNR, CDR2 FQNEAQ (reference sequence). Trimming pared 5 bases from V and 1 base from J, leaving 11 bases between. The CDR3 has 15 residues. CDR3 loop: CASSPWLGNTGELFF. The CDR3 DNA reads as TGTGCCAGCAGCCCTTGGCTAGGGAACACCGGGGAGCTGTTTTTT. The whole variable domain, remainder taken from reference TRBV7-9 and TRBJ2-2, is DTGVSQNPRHKITKRGQNVTFRCDPISEHNRLYWYRQTLGQGPEFLTYFQNEAQLEKSRLLSDRFSAERPKGSFSTLEIQRTEQGDSAMYLCASSPWLGNTGELFFGEGSRLTVL.

The gene calls are TRBV27 and TRBJ1-2, with TRBD1 matching 9 bases. V lost 6 bases to trimming and J lost 2 bases; unmatched junction nucleotides: 4. The CDR3 consists of 14 residues. Germline-derived CDR1 and CDR2 are MNHEY and SMNVEV (reference sequence). The CDR3: CASRRTGENYGYTF. CDR3 DNA sequence: TGTGCCAGCAGACGGACAGGGGAGAACTATGGCTACACCTTC.

This clone appeared a single time. The chain couples TRBV27 to TRBJ2-1; 11 nucleotides agree with TRBD1. From germline, CDR1 is MNHEY and CDR2 SMNVEV (reference sequence). The J segment lost 7 bases and the V segment lost 4 bases, leaving 9 bases of the junction unmatched. This CDR3 is built from 16 residues. This chain's CDR3 is CASSWPLGTGGNEQFF. CDR3 DNA: TGTGCCAGCAGTTGGCCCTTGGGGACAGGGGGAAATGAGCAGTTCTTC.

The V gene is TRBV9, the J gene TRBJ1-2; D possibly corresponds to TRBD1 (6 bases). Trimming took 0 bases from V and 8 from J, leaving 17 bases between them. The germline gives CDR1 SGDLS, CDR2 YYNGEE. CDR3 length equals 15 residues. The CDR3 loop is CASSVATGLSGGYTF. CDR3 coding DNA: TGTGCCAGCAGCGTAGCAACAGGGTTGTCAGGGGGCTACACCTTC.

This rearrangement joins TRBV5-6 to TRBJ2-3; D might be TRBD2 (6 bases). Germline V gene data show CDR1 as SGHDT and CDR2 as YYEEEE. The CDR3 sequence is 14 residues long. The ends were cut back, 6 bases at V and 1 base at J, with 12 bases in the middle. The CDR3 sequence: CASILADRTDTQYF. CDR3 coding DNA: TGTGCCAGCATCTTAGCGGACCGCACAGATACGCAGTATTTT.

This clone was recorded only once. The J gene is TRBJ2-7, the V gene TRBV7-9; the match to TRBD2 covers 14 bases. Germline V lookup: CDR1 SEHNR, CDR2 FQNEAQ (reference sequence). This CDR3 has 18 amino acids. The V and J ends lost 5 bases and 4 bases, in that order; junction bases with no gene match: 13. CDR3 nucleotides: TGTGCCAGCAGCCCCATAGGGGGGACTAGCGGGGGCCCTTACGAGCAGTACTTC. Translating it yields CASSPIGGTSGGPYEQYF.

The V gene is TRBV5-4, the J gene TRBJ1-4; 7 bases fit TRBD1. V was pared by 2 bases and J by 4 bases, with 2 bases of the junction left unmatched. Germline V gene lookup returns CDR1 SGHNT and CDR2 YYREEE (reference sequence). The CDR3 runs to 14 residues. CDR3 DNA: TGTGCCAGCAGCTTAACAGGGGATAATGAAAAACTGTTTTTT. Protein sequence: CASSLTGDNEKLFF.

This clone appeared a single time. CDR3 residues: CASSIGQGAQGEQFF. The CDR3 DNA is TGTGCCAGCTCAATAGGACAGGGGGCTCAAGGGGAGCAGTTCTTC. The chain has TRBV18 and TRBJ2-1; 11 bases align to TRBD1. With V trimmed by 5 bases and J by 10 bases, 10 bases remained unmatched. This CDR3 is 15 amino acids long. Germline values: CDR1 KGHSH, CDR2 LQKENI.

The sample holds a few counts of this clone. The sample holds other DNA sequences that translate to the same CDR3. This sequence joins TRBV19 and TRBJ2-1; 8 positions agree with TRBD2. V gave up 6 bases and J gave up 3 bases; unmatched junction bases: 7. CDR1 is LNHDA and CDR2 is SQIVND in the germline V gene (reference sequence). The CDR3 extends over 15 amino acids. CDR3 DNA sequence: TGTGCCAGTAGACCCCGGGGGGGGATCTACAATGAGCAGTTCTTC. It is translated as CASRPRGGIYNEQFF.

The chain uses TRBV4-1 and TRBJ1-6; D call uncertain. This CDR3 is built from 15 residues. Germline V lookup: CDR1 MGHRA, CDR2 YSYEKL. V was cut by 4 bases and J by 6 bases, with 13 bases left in between. As DNA, the CDR3 is TGCGCCAGCAGCCCACACGGGTTGAGTAATTCACCCCTCCACTTT. Its translation is CASSPHGLSNSPLHF.

The CDR3 region is CASSLVGRGELFF. The CDR3 nucleotides are TGTGCCAGCAGTTTAGTTGGTAGAGGGGAGCTGTTTTTT. The chain is built from TRBV12-3 or TRBV12-4 and TRBJ2-2; D uncertain. V was pared by 1 base and J by 8 bases, with 8 bases between. The CDR3 consists of 13 residues.

This clone was counted between two and nine times. The rearrangement uses TRBV7-8 and TRBJ1-6; D might be TRBD1 (5 bases). With 8 bases removed from V and 0 bases from J, the gap between germline ends came to 17 bases. Germline V gene lookup returns CDR1 SGHVS and CDR2 FQNEAQ. The CDR3 spans 17 residues. CDR3 protein: CASRRAGDSSYNSPLHF. For the CDR3, the DNA is TGTGCCAGCCGTCGTGCGGGGGACTCCTCCTATAATTCACCCCTCCACTTT.

This chain links TRBV3-1 (or the pseudogene TRBV3-2) with TRBJ2-5, with TRBD2 as a possible D gene (5 bases). Looked up from germline, CDR1 is LGHDT and CDR2 is YNNKEL (reference sequence). The CDR3 covers 13 residues. V dropped 5 bases and J dropped 2 bases, with 9 bases sitting between them. CDR3 sequence reads: CASSWTGQETQYF. The CDR3, as DNA: TGTGCCAGCAGCTGGACTGGGCAAGAGACCCAGTACTTC.

This chain links TRBV15 with TRBJ1-4; no clear D gene. CDR1 and CDR2 (germline): LNHNV, YYDKDF (reference sequence). Trimming pared 1 base from V and 5 bases from J, leaving 11 bases between. The CDR3 extends over 15 amino acids. The CDR3 coding sequence is TGTGCCACCAGCAGAGCTCGAGGAGCAAATGAAAAACTGTTTTTT. Amino acids: CATSRARGANEKLFF.

The rearrangement joins TRBV30 to TRBJ1-1; D may be TRBD1 (6 bases). The germline CDR1 and CDR2 sequences are GTSNPN and SVGIG (reference sequence). The CDR3 has 13 amino acids. The V and J ends lost 5 bases and 1 base respectively, with 11 bases between them. CDR3 in amino acids: CAWGIQGNTEAFF. CDR3 nucleotide sequence: TGTGCCTGGGGCATACAGGGGAACACTGAAGCTTTCTTT.

V and J are TRBV6-5 and TRBJ1-2; no clear D. CDR1 is MNHEY, CDR2 SVGAGI, per germline. The CDR3 is made up of 15 amino acids. Trimming removed 0 bases at V and 1 base at J, with 9 bases between. The chain's CDR3 is CASSYSPGLNYGYTF. CDR3 coding DNA: TGTGCCAGCAGTTACTCGCCCGGACTTAACTATGGCTACACCTTC.

The chain recombines TRBV9 with TRBJ1-6, with a weak D call TRBD1 (5 bases). Looked up from germline, CDR1 is SGDLS and CDR2 is YYNGEE. With 4 bases removed from V and 6 bases from J, the gap between germline ends came to 11 bases. CDR3 length: 14 residues. The CDR3 sequence: CASSKTEFNSPLHF. The CDR3 nucleotides read TGTGCCAGCAGCAAGACAGAGTTTAATTCACCCCTCCACTTT.

This rearrangement joins TRBV3-1 (or the pseudogene TRBV3-2) to TRBJ2-5; D perhaps matches TRBD2 (7 bases). The V end was cut by 1 base, the J end by 1 base, with 13 bases between. CDR1 and CDR2 from the germline V gene are LGHDT and YNNKEL (reference sequence). The CDR3 has 16 amino acids. CDR3 in DNA: TGTGCCAGCAGCCAAGGGGCGGGGGCGCCCCAAGAGACCCAGTACTTC. It encodes CASSQGAGAPQETQYF.

This chain connects TRBV5-1 to TRBJ1-2; weak D call: TRBD1 (5 bases). The CDR3 extends over 14 amino acids. CDR1 SGHRS and CDR2 YFSETQ come from the germline V gene. V was clipped by 2 bases and J by 3 bases, with 11 bases between them. The CDR3 DNA reads TGCGCCAGCAGCTTAGAGACAGTCCACTATGGCTACACCTTC. It codes for CASSLETVHYGYTF.

The V and J genes are TRBV11-3 and TRBJ2-1, with D unresolved. The CDR3 consists of 16 residues. The germline V gene has CDR1 SGHNT and CDR2 YENEEA. V was cut by 3 bases and J by 0 bases, with 12 bases left in between. As DNA, the CDR3 is TGTGCCAGCAGCTTGGTCGGTTCGAGCTCCTACAATGAGCAGTTCTTC. Protein sequence: CASSLVGSSSYNEQFF.

This chain uses TRBV5-1 with TRBJ1-2, with no clear D. V lost 0 bases and J lost 7, with 4 bases in between. Germline loops: CDR1 SGHRS, CDR2 YFSETQ. The CDR3 runs to 11 residues. This CDR3 reads CASSLDRGYTF. CDR3 DNA sequence: TGCGCCAGCAGCTTGGATCGTGGCTACACCTTC.

The CDR3 loop reads CASGDKNYGYTF. CDR3 DNA: TGCGCCAGCGGGGACAAAAACTATGGCTACACCTTC. The rearrangement joins TRBV10-2 to TRBJ1-2, with D tentatively TRBD1 (6 bases). V was shortened by 8 bases and J by 2 bases, with 9 bases between the two germline ends. Germline CDR1 WSHSY, CDR2 SAAADI. The CDR3 loop spans 12 amino acids.

A single count supports this clone. The chain has TRBV27 and TRBJ1-2; 8 bases align to TRBD1. Trimming removed 5 bases from V and 6 bases from J; junction bases left unmatched: 11. There are 15 residues in the CDR3. Germline V CDR1 and CDR2: MNHEY, SMNVEV (reference sequence). CDR3 nucleotide sequence: TGTGCCAGCAGTCCATTGGACAGGGTAGGGGATGGCTACACCTTC. Translating gives CASSPLDRVGDGYTF.

The chain uses TRBV5-5 and TRBJ2-7, with D maybe TRBD2 (7 bases). The V and J ends lost 1 base and 1 base respectively, with 15 bases between them. Germline CDR1 SGHKS, CDR2 YYEKEE (reference sequence). This CDR3 region has 16 residues. This chain's CDR3 is CASSLYGRGPSYEQYF. Written as DNA, the CDR3 is TGTGCCAGCAGCTTGTATGGGCGGGGGCCTTCCTACGAGCAGTACTTC.

The chain links TRBV6-5 to TRBJ1-1; D is undetermined. This CDR3 spans 13 amino acids. V dropped 5 bases and J dropped 10 bases, with 17 bases sitting between them. Germline V lookup: CDR1 MNHEY, CDR2 SVGAGI. The CDR3 DNA is TGTGCCAGCAGTAGAGATGACGGGAGGGTAGCTTTCTTT. This translates into CASSRDDGRVAFF.